This is a list of T cell receptor beta chains from one sample in a study of blood T cells in healthy people across ages. MiXCR, run by TCRdb on the 5' RACE reads, gives a single entry per CDR3 protein. This sample has hundreds of thousands of distinct CDR3 sequences; roughly 60% occur once, and the top ten carry approximately 21%. Sample: blood. Receptors originate from a man aged 30 to 39 in good health. CDR3s include the opening cysteine and the closing phenylalanine or tryptophan. A D gene is named only where the DNA matches it firmly. The size entry is marked missing in some rows and otherwise reads once, few, many or a size class.

TRBV29-1	once	TRBJ2-3	.	TGCAGCGTTCAGACAGGACTACCCACAGATACGCAGTATTTT	CSVQTGLPTDTQYF
TRBV3-1	.	TRBJ2-4	TRBD1	TGTGCCAGCAGCAGCCGCACACAGGGGGCCCTCGGGGAGCAGTACTTC	CASSSRTQGALGEQYF
TRBV10-3	.	TRBJ2-7	TRBD2	TGTACCATCAGTGAGGGGAAAACTAGCGGGCGAGGATTATACGAGCAGTACTTC	CTISEGKTSGRGLYEQYF
TRBV7-2	.	TRBJ1-2	.	TGTGCCAGCAGCTTAGTAAGGAGCTCCTATGGCTACACCTTC	CASSLVRSSYGYTF
TRBV20-1	few	TRBJ2-7	.	TGCAGTGCTAGGGGGCCCTTAACTAGTATGAGCTCCTACGAGCAGTACTTC	CSARGPLTSMSSYEQYF
TRBV7-2	few	TRBJ1-2	.	TGTGCCAGCAGCTTAGGGTTCTCTGGCTACACCTTC	CASSLGFSGYTF
TRBV7-9	.	TRBJ1-5	.	TGTGCCAGCAGCGGAAACAATCAGCCCCAGCATTTT	CASSGNNQPQHF
TRBV4-3	.	TRBJ2-7	TRBD2	TGCGCCAGCAGCCGGCAGGCGGGGGGGTTTAAGGACGAGCAGTACTTC	CASSRQAGGFKDEQYF
TRBV11-1	once	TRBJ1-6	.	TGTGCCAGCAGCCTTCGGACCCCGGGCTCCTATAATTCACCCCTCCACTTT	CASSLRTPGSYNSPLHF
TRBV7-2	few	TRBJ2-6	TRBD1	TGTGCCAGCAGCTTAGCAGGGACAGCTGGGGCCAACGTCCTGACTTTC	CASSLAGTAGANVLTF
TRBV20-1	.	TRBJ2-5	.	TGCAGTGCTAGACCGCGGCACCTCCCCCAAGAGACCCAGTACTTC	CSARPRHLPQETQYF